This entry concerns a single T cell receptor beta chain. Its specificity is unknown. This sample is part of a study of T-cell memory formation after mild COVID-19. Study-wide results and caveats: Chiefly within CM and EM were the contracting CD4+ clones; CD8+ ones were within EMRA.

TCRdb called the 5' RACE reads again in MiXCR, with one record for every CDR3 protein. The sample shows about 210,000 distinct CDR3 sequences, over 9.5% of them seen only once. There are 15 residues in the CDR3. The V gene's germline CDR1 is DFQATT and CDR2 SNEGSKA (reference sequence). V usage is TRBV20-1 and J usage is TRBJ1-1; 8 nucleotides line up with TRBD1. This TCR was sampled from a young man who had mild COVID-19 (a few samples of this study predate the infection). Cell type and time point are not known. The material sequenced was PBMCs or a T cell subset sorted from them (not recorded which). In nucleotides, the CDR3 is TGCAGGCTGGCCCCGAGACAGGGGATGAACACTGAAGCTTTCTTT. Translating gives CRLAPRQGMNTEAFF.